This record covers a single T cell receptor (beta chain). Attachment of unique molecular identifiers to individual cDNA molecules was performed in the library. One entry per CDR3 protein, called by TCRdb with MiXCR from the RACE reads. The table shows roughly 64,000 distinct CDR3 sequences, with around 11% occurring only once. This sample is part of a study of human T cells and chemical hapten exposure. As for the study in general: Doses of diphenylcyclopropenone went to the patients' scalps weekly throughout the roughly 24-week study.

The sample's time point: pre-sensitization, week 0. As to treatment: therapeutic diphenylcyclopropenone sensitization with weekly scalp DPC. The donor pool consisted of alopecia patients aged 18 to 70 years, considered suitable for DPC. The sequencing used whole blood, collected in connection with sensitization to the hapten diphenylcyclopropenone (DPC). This TCR derives from a woman aged 35 to 49 with alopecia areata. Some clones in this sample may be carry-over from other donors' samples.

DNA of the CDR3: TGTGCCAGCAGTGAAGCGATGGGCAGGGGTTACGAGCAGTACTTC. Protein product: CASSEAMGRGYEQYF. V usage is TRBV2 and J usage is TRBJ2-7, with D maybe TRBD1 (6 bases). In germline, CDR1 is SNHLY, CDR2 FYNNEI. CDR3 length: 15 residues. Trimming left V 0 bases short and J 4 bases short, with 13 bases between. Full variable domain (missing parts from reference TRBV2 and TRBJ2-7): EPEVTQTPSHQVTQMGQEVILRCVPISNHLYFYWYRQILGQKVEFLVSFYNNEISEKSEIFDDQFSVERPDGSNFTLKIRSTKLEDSAMYFCASSEAMGRGYEQYFGPGTRLTVT.